Listed below are T cell receptor beta chains from one sample, sequenced in a study of blood T cells in healthy people across ages. TCRdb reprocessed the 5' RACE reads via MiXCR and lists one record per CDR3 protein. The table has just under 900,000 distinct CDR3 sequences, about 30% seen once; the top ten hold approximately 15%. Sequenced input: blood. These receptors came from a woman older than 75 in good health. Each CDR3 is given with its conserved first and last residue.

cdr3_length,v_call,j_call,cdr3_aa
14,TRBV19,TRBJ2-3,CASSSNAVQGTQYF
14,TRBV18,TRBJ1-3,CASSTTASGNTIYF
16,TRBV12-3/TRBV12-4,TRBJ2-3,CASSLRTGQTADTQYF
14,TRBV9,TRBJ1-6,CASSRQPDNSPLHF
17,TRBV6-6,TRBJ2-3,CASSYITGVVRTDTQYF
15,TRBV20-1,TRBJ2-3,CSAQTQGVDADTQYF
15,TRBV5-6,TRBJ2-1,CASSRLTSGAGEQFF
14,TRBV20-1,TRBJ2-5,CSARDYSRRETQYF
14,TRBV6-5,TRBJ2-5,CASRRLATLGTQYF
15,TRBV15,TRBJ2-7,CATSRDKGSHHEQYF
13,TRBV6-2/TRBV6-3,TRBJ1-5,CASGPSTTWPQHF
14,TRBV7-2,TRBJ2-5,CASSPPGLQETQYF
17,TRBV7-2,TRBJ2-3,CASSLAPAGVYTDTQYF
15,TRBV15,TRBJ2-5,CATSRGGQSQETQYF
16,TRBV27,TRBJ1-6,CASTLRGQGDNSPLHF
15,TRBV7-2,TRBJ2-7,CASSFTRTGTYEQYF
16,TRBV5-1,TRBJ2-4,CASRRTSGDEGKIQYF
11,TRBV20-1,TRBJ2-5,CSARLLETQYF
17,TRBV7-2,TRBJ2-3,CASSPGLRGAGTDTQYF
19,TRBV7-2,TRBJ2-5,CASSLFGLAGGSYQETQYF
16,TRBV6-2/TRBV6-3,TRBJ1-1,CASSHPLRGAGVQAFF
13,TRBV24-1,TRBJ2-1,CATSDVNYNEQFF
15,TRBV18,TRBJ2-7,CACSPPRQGGNEQYF
13,TRBV6-6,TRBJ1-1,CASRGELNTEAFF
16,TRBV24-1,TRBJ2-3,CATSDPGGASTDTQYF